These 15 T cell receptor beta chains originate from one sample sequenced in a study of blood T cell repertoires in COVID-19. Data came from immunoSEQ multiplex PCR; TCRdb stores just in-frame clones and leaves some out. The repertoire holds roughly 360,000 clones, with around 89% as singletons. The specimen was PBMCs or T cells enriched from blood (not recorded which). The origin of the receptors is a woman aged 30 to 39 with acute COVID-19.

V usage is TRBV10-3 and J usage is TRBJ1-6; a possible D gene is TRBD1 (5 bases). V was pared by 2 bases and J by 6 bases, with 11 bases between. Germline lookup yields CDR1 ENHRY and CDR2 SYGVKD. The CDR3 is 15 amino acids. The CDR3 DNA reads as TGTGCCATCAGTGAGGCGACAGACGGTAATTCACCCCTCCACTTT. Translated, it gives CAISEATDGNSPLHF.

This clone was recorded a few times. The chain uses TRBV4-1 and TRBJ1-2, with 10 positions matching TRBD1. There are 15 residues in the CDR3. Germline V gives CDR1 MGHRA, CDR2 YSYEKL. V dropped 5 bases and J dropped 3; count of bases not matched to a gene: 6. The CDR3 loop is CASSLQDRGDYGYTF. The CDR3 DNA follows: TGCGCCAGCAGCTTGCAGGACAGGGGGGACTATGGCTACACCTTC.

The gene calls are TRBV2 and TRBJ1-3; TRBD1 matches 9 bases. Trimming at V came to 6 bases and at J to 8 bases, leaving 8 bases not matched to a gene. The germline V gene has CDR1 SNHLY and CDR2 FYNNEI. CDR3 size: 14 residues. In nucleotides, the CDR3 is TGTGCCAGCAGCCGGACAGGGGTCGGGGACACCATATATTTT. It translates to CASSRTGVGDTIYF. Supplemented by reference TRBV2 and TRBJ1-3, the full variable domain reads EPEVTQTPSHQVTQMGQEVILRCVPISNHLYFYWYRQILGQKVEFLVSFYNNEISEKSEIFDDQFSVERPDGSNFTLKIRSTKLEDSAMYFCASSRTGVGDTIYFGEGSWLTVV.

This chain uses TRBV10-3 with TRBJ1-1; possible D gene TRBD1, 5 bases. The CDR3 runs 13 residues. V dropped 5 bases and J dropped 4 bases, with 11 bases sitting between them. Per the germline V gene, CDR1 is ENHRY and CDR2 is SYGVKD. CDR3 protein: CAISPGQSTEAFF. CDR3 bases: TGTGCCATCAGTCCAGGGCAGAGCACTGAAGCTTTCTTT.

This chain uses TRBV7-9 with TRBJ2-1; TRBD2 matches at 8 bases. This CDR3 is built from 16 residues. CDR1 is SEHNR, CDR2 FQNEAQ, per germline (reference sequence). Unmatched junction bases numbered 7, after V lost 5 bases and J lost 1 base. The CDR3 region is CASSDRGLASYNEQFF. CDR3 DNA: TGTGCCAGCAGCGACCGTGGACTAGCTTCCTACAATGAGCAGTTCTTC.

This sequence joins TRBV11-2 and TRBJ2-3; D possibly corresponds to TRBD2 (5 bases). The CDR3 loop spans 13 amino acids. Per the germline V gene, CDR1 is SGHAT and CDR2 is FQNNGV. V lost 3 bases to trimming and J lost 6 bases, with 10 bases between them. The CDR3 reads CASSFRGGDTQYF. The CDR3 DNA sequence: TGTGCCAGCAGCTTCCGGGGTGGGGATACGCAGTATTTT.

The chain links TRBV6-4 to TRBJ2-2, with a weak D call TRBD2 (5 bases). Germline V gene lookup returns CDR1 MRHNA and CDR2 SNTAGT. CDR3 length: 14 amino acids. Trimming took off 6 bases at V and 1 base at J, with 9 bases between the two ends. CDR3 region: CASRRAGNTGELFF. DNA for the CDR3: TGTGCCAGCAGGAGGGCGGGGAACACCGGGGAGCTGTTTTTT.

The chain carries TRBV11-2 and TRBJ2-1; possible D gene TRBD2, 6 bases. The V gene's germline CDR1 is SGHAT and CDR2 FQNNGV. V dropped 0 bases and J dropped 3 bases, with 12 bases sitting between them. The CDR3 runs 16 residues. CDR3 in DNA: TGTGCCAGCAGCTTAGATAGGGCGGGGAACTACAATGAGCAGTTCTTC. This sequence encodes CASSLDRAGNYNEQFF.

This chain joins TRBV4-3 and TRBJ2-3; perhaps TRBD1 as D (6 bases). The CDR3 loop spans 15 amino acids. The V and J ends lost 5 bases and 4 bases respectively, with 16 bases between them. Germline CDR1 LGHNA, CDR2 YSLEER. The CDR3 is CASSGQLLSSDTQYF. The CDR3, as DNA: TGCGCCAGCAGCGGACAGCTGCTTAGTTCAGATACGCAGTATTTT.

This chain joins TRBV24-1 and TRBJ1-5; D is perhaps TRBD1 (6 bases). From germline, CDR1 is KGHDR and CDR2 SFDVKD. This CDR3 comprises 15 residues. The V gene lost 4 bases and the J gene lost 5 bases, with 14 bases spanning the gap. In nucleotides, the CDR3 is TGTGCCACCAGTGACCCCGGACAGCCCGATCAGCCCCAGCATTTT. It is translated as CATSDPGQPDQPQHF.

V usage is TRBV4-3 and J usage is TRBJ1-3, with D possibly matching TRBD1 (5 bases). V lost 0 bases, J lost 0 bases, and 12 bases lay in between. CDR3 length: 17 residues. Germline V gene data show CDR1 as LGHNA and CDR2 as YSLEER. The CDR3 DNA is TGCGCCAGCAGCCAAGATAGTGACAGAAGCTCTGGAAACACCATATATTTT. Translating it yields CASSQDSDRSSGNTIYF.

A few counts support this clone. The chain employs TRBV2 and TRBJ1-4, with 7 bases lining up with TRBD1. Germline-derived CDR1 and CDR2 are SNHLY and FYNNEI. Trimming at V came to 3 bases and at J to 5 bases, leaving 6 bases not matched to a gene. CDR3 length: 15 amino acids. For the CDR3, the DNA is TGTGCCAGCAGTGACCCGGGACAGCAGAATGAAAAACTGTTTTTT. Translation: CASSDPGQQNEKLFF.

This clone has more than one count but fewer than ten. The chain has TRBV5-1 and TRBJ1-4; 7 bases agree with TRBD1. Losses at the gene ends were 4 bases for V and 3 bases for J; bases not matched to a gene: 3. CDR3 length equals 14 residues. Germline CDR1 reads SGHRS; CDR2 reads YFSETQ. CDR3 DNA sequence: TGCGCCAGCAGCACGGGACAGCCTAATGAAAAACTGTTTTTT. This gives the protein CASSTGQPNEKLFF.

The chain combines TRBV18 with TRBJ2-3, with 7 nucleotides matching TRBD2. The V and J ends lost 4 bases and 2 bases, in that order; junction bases with no gene match: 6. CDR1 is KGHSH and CDR2 is LQKENI in the germline V gene. The CDR3 runs 15 residues. The CDR3 region is CASSLSSGPTDTQYF. In DNA form, the CDR3 reads TGTGCCAGCTCACTATCTAGCGGCCCCACAGATACGCAGTATTTT.

The V call is TRBV7-3, the J call TRBJ1-2, with D hard to call. In germline, CDR1 is SGHTA, CDR2 FQGTGA. V was trimmed by 0 bases and J by 7 bases, leaving 9 bases between them. The CDR3 is made up of 13 amino acids. CDR3 in DNA: TGTGCCAGCAGCTTAACTGAGGGTGCTGGCTACACCTTC. Protein product: CASSLTEGAGYTF.